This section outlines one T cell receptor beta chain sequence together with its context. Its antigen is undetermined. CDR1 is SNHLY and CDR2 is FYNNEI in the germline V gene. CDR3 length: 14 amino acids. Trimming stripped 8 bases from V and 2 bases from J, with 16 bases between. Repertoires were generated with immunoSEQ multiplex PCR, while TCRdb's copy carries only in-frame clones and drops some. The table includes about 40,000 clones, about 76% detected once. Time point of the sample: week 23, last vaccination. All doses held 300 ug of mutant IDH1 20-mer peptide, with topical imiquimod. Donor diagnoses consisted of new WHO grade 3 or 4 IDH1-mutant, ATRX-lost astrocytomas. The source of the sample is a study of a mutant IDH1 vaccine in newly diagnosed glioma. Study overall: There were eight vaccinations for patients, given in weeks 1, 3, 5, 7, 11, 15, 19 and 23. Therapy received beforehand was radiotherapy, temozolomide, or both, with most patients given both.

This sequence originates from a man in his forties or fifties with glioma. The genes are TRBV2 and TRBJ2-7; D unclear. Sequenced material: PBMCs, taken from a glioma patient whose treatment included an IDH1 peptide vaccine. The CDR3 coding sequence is TGTGCCAGCTCCCCCGGCTCGCTAGCCTACGAGCAGTACTTC. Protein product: CASSPGSLAYEQYF.